Following are 17 T cell receptor beta chains from one sample sequenced in a study of blood T cell repertoires in COVID-19. The data were produced by immunoSEQ multiplex PCR, yet TCRdb's version contains in-frame clones alone and is incomplete. Of about 150,000 clones listed, about four fifths are singletons. What was sequenced was peripheral blood. The receptors stem from a human donor with acute or convalescent COVID-19. The donor label of this sample is uncertain.

The DNA for the CDR3 is TGCGCCAGCAGTGATTTCGCGAACACCGGGGAGCTGTTTTTT. As protein: CASSDFANTGELFF. V is TRBV10-2 and J is TRBJ2-2, with D hard to call. This CDR3 is 14 amino acids long. V lost 3 bases to trimming and J lost 0 bases, with 5 bases between them. Germline CDR1 is WSHSY and CDR2 is SAAADI.

The chain has TRBV7-9 and TRBJ1-1, with 8 nucleotides matching TRBD1. The ends lost 3 bases at V and 3 bases at J; junction bases unmatched: 3. The length of the CDR3 is 14 residues. Looked up from germline, CDR1 is SEHNR and CDR2 is FQNEAQ (reference sequence). The CDR3: CASSLTGEHTEAFF. CDR3 nucleotide sequence: TGTGCCAGCAGCTTGACAGGGGAACACACTGAAGCTTTCTTT.

The rearrangement uses TRBV7-8 and TRBJ2-1, with TRBD1 as a possible D gene (6 bases). Trimming took off 3 bases at V and 6 bases at J, with 15 bases between the two ends. Germline V lookup: CDR1 SGHVS, CDR2 FQNEAQ. The CDR3 extends over 15 amino acids. CDR3 sequence: CASSLSAGVLNEQFF. CDR3 nucleotides: TGTGCCAGCAGCTTGTCGGCAGGGGTTCTCAATGAGCAGTTCTTC. The full variable domain, rest sourced from reference TRBV7-8 and TRBJ2-1, is GAGVSQSPRYKVAKRGQDVALRCDPISGHVSLFWYQQALGQGPEFLTYFQNEAQLDKSGLPSDRFFAERPEGSVSTLKIQRTQQEDSAVYLCASSLSAGVLNEQFFGPGTRLTVL.

This clone has only one observation. V is TRBV4-1 and J is TRBJ1-1; 10 bases are a match to TRBD1. Germline V gene data show CDR1 as MGHRA and CDR2 as YSYEKL. The CDR3 has 14 amino acids. V lost 5 bases, J lost 1 base, and 1 base stayed unmatched. The CDR3 bases are TGCGCCAGCAGCTGGGACAGGGGGAACACTGAAGCTTTCTTT. Protein sequence: CASSWDRGNTEAFF.

The gene calls are TRBV5-6 and TRBJ2-1; no clear D. There are 15 residues in the CDR3. Trimming cost V 6 bases and J 5 bases, with 18 bases left between them. Germline V gene data show CDR1 as SGHDT and CDR2 as YYEEEE. The DNA of the CDR3 is TGTGCCAGCACCGGCCTACAGATGAGCAACAATGAGCAGTTCTTC. Its protein is CASTGLQMSNNEQFF.

The chain recombines TRBV6-6 with TRBJ1-1; D is perhaps TRBD1 (6 bases). V was pared by 4 bases and J by 2 bases, with 14 bases between. CDR1 MNHNY and CDR2 SVGAGI come from the germline V gene (reference sequence). CDR3 length equals 15 residues. CDR3 in amino acids: CASSFGQPENTEAFF. In nucleotides, the CDR3 is TGTGCCAGCAGTTTCGGACAGCCTGAAAACACTGAAGCTTTCTTT.

The CDR3 sequence: CASSRRGYNSPLHF. CDR3 DNA sequence: TGTGCCAGCAGTCGAAGAGGCTATAATTCACCCCTCCACTTT. This rearrangement joins TRBV27 to TRBJ1-6; D not certain. Per the germline V gene, CDR1 is MNHEY and CDR2 is SMNVEV (reference sequence). V was pared by 5 bases and J by 3 bases, with 8 bases between. This CDR3 spans 14 amino acids.

The V call is TRBV18, the J call TRBJ1-5, with TRBD1 identical over 8 bases. V lost 3 bases to trimming and J lost 9 bases; unmatched junction nucleotides: 4. The CDR3 extends over 13 amino acids. In germline, CDR1 is KGHSH, CDR2 LQKENI. In DNA, the CDR3 is TGTGCCAGCTCACCGACAGGGGTTGGGCCCCAGCATTTT. This codes for CASSPTGVGPQHF.

The chain combines TRBV2 with TRBJ1-2, with 10 bases fitting TRBD1. This CDR3 is 15 amino acids long. CDR1 is SNHLY, CDR2 FYNNEI, per germline. Trimming took 7 bases from V and 4 from J; bases not matched to a gene: 9. The CDR3 DNA reads TGTGCCAGCAAGACAGGGGGCGCTTCCCTCTATGGCTACACCTTC. Amino acid sequence: CASKTGGASLYGYTF. Based on the CDR3 plus reference TRBV2 and TRBJ1-2, the full variable domain is EPEVTQTPSHQVTQMGQEVILRCVPISNHLYFYWYRQILGQKVEFLVSFYNNEISEKSEIFDDQFSVERPDGSNFTLKIRSTKLEDSAMYFCASKTGGASLYGYTFGSGTRLTVV.

This clone appeared a single time. The CDR3 coding sequence is TGTGCCAGCAGCCAAGTAAGGCAGGGGGCCTACGAGCAGTACTTC. Its protein product is CASSQVRQGAYEQYF. The V and J genes are TRBV4-2 and TRBJ2-7; TRBD1 aligns across 7 bases. V lost 1 base to trimming and J lost 2 bases; unmatched junction nucleotides: 5. Germline loops: CDR1 LGHNA, CDR2 YNFKEQ. The CDR3 has 15 amino acids.

J is TRBJ2-1 and V is TRBV25-1; D call uncertain. The CDR3 length is 16 residues. V lost 0 bases, J lost 0 bases, and 9 bases lay in between. From germline, CDR1 is MGHDK and CDR2 SYGVNS. The CDR3 reads CASSEYTARSYNEQFF. The DNA of the CDR3 is TGTGCCAGCAGTGAATATACAGCACGCTCCTACAATGAGCAGTTCTTC.

The rearrangement links TRBV6-2 or TRBV6-3 to TRBJ2-7, with D hard to call. Germline CDR1 is MNHEY and CDR2 is SVGEGT. The ends were cut back, 6 bases at V and 5 bases at J, with 17 bases in the middle. The length of the CDR3 is 14 residues. CDR3 protein: CASSPIYSEDEQYV. The CDR3, as DNA: TGTGCCAGCAGCCCGATCTATAGTGAAGACGAGCAGTACGTC.

The chain joins TRBV6-1 to TRBJ1-6, with TRBD1 matching over 8 bases. The germline V gene encodes CDR1 MNHNS and CDR2 SASEGT. The CDR3 has 15 amino acids. With V trimmed by 0 bases and J by 10 bases, 5 bases remained unmatched. CDR3: CASSEARTGTSPLHF. The CDR3 DNA sequence: TGTGCCAGCAGTGAAGCGAGGACAGGGACATCACCCCTCCACTTT.

V is TRBV9 and J is TRBJ1-1; 7 nucleotides match TRBD1. Trimming took 3 bases from V and 4 from J; bases not matched to a gene: 9. Germline V lookup: CDR1 SGDLS, CDR2 YYNGEE. The CDR3 extends over 15 amino acids. CDR3 region: CASSAGDSRVTEAFF. The CDR3 DNA sequence: TGTGCCAGCAGCGCCGGGGACAGTCGAGTCACTGAAGCTTTCTTT.

V usage is TRBV5-4 and J usage is TRBJ1-2, with a tentative D call TRBD1 (5 bases). CDR1 is SGHNT and CDR2 is YYREEE in the germline V gene (reference sequence). The CDR3 has 13 residues. Trimming cost V 4 bases and J 7 bases, with 14 bases left between them. The CDR3 nucleotides read TGTGCCAGCAGCCGGGGGGAACTCGGTGGCTACACCTTC. Protein product: CASSRGELGGYTF.

V usage is TRBV4-1 and J usage is TRBJ1-1; D is ambiguous. The V end was cut by 1 base, the J end by 5 bases, with 8 bases between. The CDR3 has 13 amino acids. Germline assignment: CDR1 MGHRA and CDR2 YSYEKL. CDR3 sequence: CASSQGRGTEAFF. The CDR3 DNA follows: TGCGCCAGCAGCCAAGGGAGAGGGACTGAAGCTTTCTTT.

This clone was seen a handful of times. The chain links TRBV30 to TRBJ1-2; the D is unclear. The germline gives CDR1 GTSNPN, CDR2 SVGIG (reference sequence). This CDR3 is built from 13 residues. The germline V and J ends were trimmed by 2 bases and 7 bases, with 14 bases remaining between them. DNA of the CDR3: TGTGCCTGGAGTCGGGAGTGGGCGGGTGGCTACACCTTC. Residues: CAWSREWAGGYTF. Full variable domain (rest looked up from reference TRBV30 and TRBJ1-2): SQTIHQWPATLVQPVGSPLSLECTVEGTSNPNLYWYRQAAGRGLQLLFYSVGIGQISSEVPQNLSASRPQDRQFILSSKKLLLSDSGFYLCAWSREWAGGYTFGSGTRLTVV.